Below, 21 T cell receptor beta chains from the same sample are listed, as sequenced in a study of cytomegalovirus exposure and HLA in healthy donors. Researchers ran the PCR with 60 Vbeta and 13 Jbeta primers. Produced via immunoSEQ multiplex PCR; TCRdb's table is partial and in-frame only. This sample has under 140,000 clones; approximately 80% occur once, and the top ten carry around 3.2%. The sample consisted of PBMCs. These receptors were taken from a woman aged 60-75 years in good health and CMV-seropositive.

The chain carries TRBV7-2 and TRBJ1-2, with 9 bases fitting TRBD1. V trimming: 5 bases; J trimming: 7 bases; junction bases outside the gene matches: 5. CDR3 size: 13 residues. Per the germline V gene, CDR1 is SGHTA and CDR2 is FQGNSA. The CDR3 reads CASSQGQGGGYTF. The CDR3 DNA is TGTGCCAGCAGCCAGGGACAGGGTGGTGGCTACACCTTC.

This clone was counted a few times. The genes are TRBV4-1 and TRBJ2-1; 11 nucleotides line up with TRBD2. CDR3 length: 17 amino acids. CDR1 MGHRA and CDR2 YSYEKL come from the germline V gene. Unmatched junction bases numbered 6, after V lost 0 bases and J lost 5 bases. The CDR3, as DNA: TGCGCCAGCAGCCAAGATTGGGCTAGCGGGGGGAACAATGAGCAGTTCTTC. Translating gives CASSQDWASGGNNEQFF.

The chain combines TRBV28 with TRBJ2-3, with D perhaps TRBD1 (6 bases). V was cut by 3 bases and J by 2 bases, with 18 bases left in between. From germline, CDR1 is MDHEN and CDR2 SYDVKM. This CDR3 is built from 17 residues. Here the CDR3 reads CASSLGWKRGITDTQYF. The CDR3 bases are TGTGCCAGCAGTTTGGGCTGGAAGAGGGGGATCACAGATACGCAGTATTTT. Full variable domain (outside the CDR3, taken from reference TRBV28 and TRBJ2-3): DVKVTQSSRYLVKRTGEKVFLECVQDMDHENMFWYRQDPGLGLRLIYFSYDVKMKEKGDIPEGYSVSREKKERFSLILESASTNQTSMYLCASSLGWKRGITDTQYFGPGTRLTVL.

The V call is TRBV28, the J call TRBJ2-7; the match to TRBD2 covers 10 bases. CDR1 is MDHEN and CDR2 is SYDVKM in the germline V gene. V lost 6 bases, J lost 8 bases, and 16 bases stayed unmatched. The CDR3 is 16 amino acids. CDR3 residues: CASSGAASGSRLKQYF. As DNA, the CDR3 is TGTGCCAGCAGCGGGGCGGCTAGCGGGAGTCGGTTAAAGCAGTACTTC.

The sample holds one count of this clone. The gene calls are TRBV6-5 and TRBJ1-1; possibly TRBD1 for D (6 bases). This CDR3 is built from 13 residues. V was trimmed by 4 bases and J by 8 bases, leaving 14 bases between them. Germline V lookup: CDR1 MNHEY, CDR2 SVGAGI. The CDR3 sequence: CASSSTGTWEAFF. The CDR3 DNA sequence: TGTGCCAGCAGTTCGACAGGAACCTGGGAAGCTTTCTTT.

J is TRBJ1-2 and V is TRBV11-2; the match to TRBD1 covers 7 bases. The CDR3 runs 15 residues. CDR1 and CDR2 (germline): SGHAT, FQNNGV. The ends lost 5 bases at V and 6 bases at J; junction bases unmatched: 12. This chain's CDR3 is CASSHWRDRLNGYTF. DNA of the CDR3: TGTGCCAGCAGCCATTGGCGGGACAGATTAAATGGCTACACCTTC. Together with reference TRBV11-2 and TRBJ1-2, the CDR3 gives the full variable domain: EAGVAQSPRYKIIEKRQSVAFWCNPISGHATLYWYQQILGQGPKLLIQFQNNGVVDDSQLPKDRFSAERLKGVDSTLKIQPAKLEDSAVYLCASSHWRDRLNGYTFGSGTRLTVV.

J is TRBJ2-2 and V is TRBV9; D possibly uses TRBD1 or TRBD2 (9 bases each). Germline-derived CDR1 and CDR2 are SGDLS and YYNGEE. The germline V and J ends were trimmed by 2 bases and 0 bases, with 26 bases remaining between them. The CDR3 consists of 21 residues. CDR3 residues: CASSVNRGRKAGGTNTGELFF. The DNA for the CDR3 is TGTGCCAGCAGCGTGAACAGGGGGCGAAAAGCGGGAGGTACGAACACCGGGGAGCTGTTTTTT.

The V and J genes are TRBV2 and TRBJ2-5; TRBD2 agrees at 7 bases. Germline-derived CDR1 and CDR2 are SNHLY and FYNNEI. V lost 6 bases to trimming and J lost 7 bases; unmatched junction nucleotides: 5. This CDR3 spans 12 amino acids. CDR3 in DNA: TGTGCCAGCAGGACGGGGGGTGGGACCCAGTACTTC. It specifies CASRTGGGTQYF.

This chain connects TRBV18 to TRBJ1-1; tentative D call: TRBD1 (6 bases). This CDR3 spans 11 amino acids. V lost 4 bases and J lost 6, with 6 bases in between. The V gene's germline CDR1 is KGHSH and CDR2 LQKENI. The CDR3: CASSQGAEAFF. For the CDR3, the DNA is TGTGCCAGCTCACAGGGGGCTGAAGCTTTCTTT.

The chain has TRBV11-2 and TRBJ1-2, with TRBD1 matching over 8 bases. The CDR3 totals 14 residues. Germline values: CDR1 SGHAT, CDR2 FQNNGV. V was clipped by 4 bases and J by 5 bases; unmatched bases: 6. The CDR3 region is CASSSTGVNYGYTF. The DNA of the CDR3 is TGTGCCAGCAGCTCGACAGGGGTAAATTATGGCTACACCTTC.

V is TRBV18 and J is TRBJ1-5, with 7 bases lining up with TRBD1. V lost 1 base, J lost 2 bases, and 5 bases stayed unmatched. CDR1 KGHSH and CDR2 LQKENI come from the germline V gene. The CDR3 sequence is 16 residues long. This chain's CDR3 is CASSPQGQRGNQPQHF. The CDR3 coding sequence is TGTGCCAGCTCACCACAGGGACAGAGGGGCAATCAGCCCCAGCATTTT. Based on the CDR3 plus reference TRBV18 and TRBJ1-5, the full variable domain is NAGVMQNPRHLVRRRGQEARLRCSPMKGHSHVYWYRQLPEEGLKFMVYLQKENIIDESGMPKERFSAEFPKEGPSILRIQQVVRGDSAAYFCASSPQGQRGNQPQHFGDGTRLSIL.

The chain combines TRBV15 with TRBJ2-7; 8 bases fit TRBD1. The trim removed 0 bases at V and 3 bases at J, leaving 7 bases unmatched. The CDR3 loop spans 16 amino acids. CDR1 and CDR2 (germline): LNHNV, YYDKDF (reference sequence). The CDR3 here is CATSRDQEGTGYEQYF. The DNA of the CDR3 is TGTGCCACCAGCAGAGATCAAGAGGGGACAGGCTACGAGCAGTACTTC.

The rearrangement joins TRBV7-3 to TRBJ2-2; a weak D match, TRBD1 (5 bases). Germline loops: CDR1 SGHTA, CDR2 FQGTGA. The CDR3 consists of 15 residues. The V end was cut by 1 base, the J end by 5 bases, with 11 bases between. The CDR3 here is CASSLMKGNTGELFF. The CDR3 DNA reads as TGTGCCAGCAGCTTAATGAAGGGGAATACCGGGGAGCTGTTTTTT.

Details on this clone: At the DNA level, this CDR3 is encoded by other sequences in the same sample as well. This rearrangement joins TRBV27 to TRBJ2-3; 11 bases are shared with TRBD2. The CDR3 loop spans 16 amino acids. Germline V CDR1 and CDR2: MNHEY, SMNVEV (reference sequence). J was trimmed by 2 bases and V by 7 bases; bases with no gene match: 8. The CDR3 DNA reads as TGTGCCAGCACCTTAGTAGCGGGAGGGTACACAGATACGCAGTATTTT. This sequence encodes CASTLVAGGYTDTQYF.

The chain joins TRBV6-5 to TRBJ2-5; D not resolved. V was pared by 6 bases and J by 2 bases, with 10 bases between. The CDR3 covers 13 residues. Germline-derived CDR1 and CDR2 are MNHEY and SVGAGI. CDR3 nucleotide sequence: TGTGCCAGCAGGAAATCAGGACAAGAGACCCAGTACTTC. It translates to CASRKSGQETQYF.

The chain recombines TRBV6-1 with TRBJ1-5; 7 bases are shared with TRBD1. CDR1 MNHNS and CDR2 SASEGT come from the germline V gene. CDR3 size: 12 residues. The V gene end was trimmed by 6 bases and the J gene end by 9 bases; junction bases not matched to a gene: 5. The CDR3 spells CASRTGTGPQHF. CDR3 bases: TGTGCCAGCAGGACAGGGACGGGGCCCCAGCATTTT.

The rearrangement uses TRBV6-1 and TRBJ2-7; 7 bases are a match to TRBD1. CDR1 MNHNS and CDR2 SASEGT come from the germline V gene. The junction had 4 bases not matched to a gene; V was cut back by 1 base and J by 4 bases. The CDR3 runs 14 residues. DNA of the CDR3: TGTGCCAGCAGTGAAGTAGGGGGCCTGTACGAGCAGTACTTC. It encodes CASSEVGGLYEQYF.

This clone came up once. DNA of the CDR3: TGTGCCAGCGGGCAGACCTCCTACAATGAGCAGTTCTTC. Translated, it gives CASGQTSYNEQFF. The rearrangement uses TRBV7-9 and TRBJ2-1; D gene ambiguous. This CDR3 contains 13 residues. Germline CDR1 and CDR2: SEHNR and FQNEAQ (reference sequence). V was shortened by 8 bases and J by 0 bases, with 8 bases between the two germline ends.

The rearrangement uses TRBV9 and TRBJ1-2; 7 bases align to TRBD1. CDR1 and CDR2 from the germline V gene are SGDLS and YYNGEE. The CDR3 is 15 amino acids. J lost 4 bases, V lost 0 bases, and 6 bases had no gene match. This CDR3 reads CASSVVATGTYGYTF. For the CDR3, the DNA is TGTGCCAGCAGCGTAGTTGCGACAGGGACCTATGGCTACACCTTC.

This chain links TRBV28 with TRBJ2-3, with 7 bases identical to TRBD1. There are 15 residues in the CDR3. The J segment lost 1 base and the V segment lost 1 base, leaving 2 bases of the junction unmatched. CDR1 and CDR2 (germline): MDHEN, SYDVKM. The DNA of the CDR3 is TGTGCCAGCAGTTTATCGCAGGGGGGCACAGATACGCAGTATTTT. Its translation: CASSLSQGGTDTQYF. The full variable domain, completed using reference TRBV28 and TRBJ2-3, is DVKVTQSSRYLVKRTGEKVFLECVQDMDHENMFWYRQDPGLGLRLIYFSYDVKMKEKGDIPEGYSVSREKKERFSLILESASTNQTSMYLCASSLSQGGTDTQYFGPGTRLTVL.

This clone has only a few counts. The rearrangement links TRBV4-1 to TRBJ2-7; 9 nucleotides align to TRBD1. Germline lookup yields CDR1 MGHRA and CDR2 YSYEKL. V lost 1 base, J lost 2 bases, and 3 bases stayed unmatched. The CDR3 is made up of 15 amino acids. CDR3 in amino acids: CASSQGQGGTYEQYF. Written as DNA, the CDR3 is TGCGCCAGCAGCCAAGGACAGGGGGGCACCTACGAGCAGTACTTC.